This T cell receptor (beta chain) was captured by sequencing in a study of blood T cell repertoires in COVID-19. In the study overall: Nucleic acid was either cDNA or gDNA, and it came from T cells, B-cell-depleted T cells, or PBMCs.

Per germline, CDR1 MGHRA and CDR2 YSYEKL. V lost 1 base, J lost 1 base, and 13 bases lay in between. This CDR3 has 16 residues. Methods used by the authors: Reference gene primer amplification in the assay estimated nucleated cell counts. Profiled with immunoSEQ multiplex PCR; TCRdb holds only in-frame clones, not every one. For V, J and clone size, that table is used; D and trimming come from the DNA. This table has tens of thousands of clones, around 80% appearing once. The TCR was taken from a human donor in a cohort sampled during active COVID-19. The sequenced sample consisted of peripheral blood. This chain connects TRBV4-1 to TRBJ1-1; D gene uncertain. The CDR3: CASSQGLSTENTEAFF. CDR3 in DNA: TGCGCCAGCAGCCAAGGTCTCTCCACAGAGAACACTGAAGCTTTCTTT.